One sample yielded the 32 T cell receptor beta chains listed below, sequenced in a study of cytomegalovirus exposure and HLA in healthy donors. Vbeta (60) and Jbeta (13) primers were used in the PCR. Profiled with immunoSEQ multiplex PCR; TCRdb holds only in-frame clones, not every one. This sample's clone table lists some 110,000 clones. The specimen sequenced was PBMCs. The origin of the receptors is a man between 40 and 49 years old in good health and CMV-seropositive.

The chain employs TRBV19 and TRBJ2-7, with 7 bases identical to TRBD2. J was trimmed by 3 bases and V by 3 bases; bases with no gene match: 5. The germline V gene encodes CDR1 LNHDA and CDR2 SQIVND (reference sequence). There are 14 residues in the CDR3. The CDR3 is CASSILADFYEQYF. CDR3 DNA: TGTGCCAGTAGTATCCTAGCGGACTTCTACGAGCAGTACTTC.

The V and J genes are TRBV28 and TRBJ2-2; D perhaps matches TRBD1 (5 bases). Deletions cut 5 bases from V and 3 bases from J, with 7 bases between. In germline, CDR1 is MDHEN, CDR2 SYDVKM. This CDR3 comprises 13 residues. As DNA, the CDR3 is TGTGCCAGCAGTAAACAGGACACCGGGGAGCTGTTTTTT. The encoded protein is CASSKQDTGELFF. Filled out from reference TRBV28 and TRBJ2-2, the complete variable domain reads DVKVTQSSRYLVKRTGEKVFLECVQDMDHENMFWYRQDPGLGLRLIYFSYDVKMKEKGDIPEGYSVSREKKERFSLILESASTNQTSMYLCASSKQDTGELFFGEGSRLTVL.

The V gene is TRBV18, the J gene TRBJ1-5, with D hard to call. The V gene's germline CDR1 is KGHSH and CDR2 LQKENI. This CDR3 has 12 residues. The V end was cut by 4 bases, the J end by 1 base, with 2 bases between. The CDR3 sequence is CASSLSNQPQHF. The CDR3 DNA follows: TGTGCCAGCTCACTAAGCAATCAGCCCCAGCATTTT.

The J gene is TRBJ2-5, the V gene TRBV11-2; D is perhaps TRBD2 (6 bases). The CDR3 is 15 amino acids. Germline V gene lookup returns CDR1 SGHAT and CDR2 FQNNGV. V was trimmed by 2 bases and J by 0 bases, leaving 10 bases between them. The CDR3 bases are TGTGCCAGCAGCTTATTCCGGGGGTACCAAGAGACCCAGTACTTC. It specifies CASSLFRGYQETQYF.

J is TRBJ2-7 and V is TRBV4-1, with TRBD1 identical over 8 bases. V was clipped by 4 bases and J by 3 bases; unmatched bases: 8. Germline V gene lookup returns CDR1 MGHRA and CDR2 YSYEKL. CDR3 size: 15 residues. In DNA form, the CDR3 reads TGCGCCAGCAGCCCGACGCAGGGGGCTTTCTACGAGCAGTACTTC. Translation gives CASSPTQGAFYEQYF.

V usage is TRBV28 and J usage is TRBJ1-1, with 9 bases aligning to TRBD1. Germline V gives CDR1 MDHEN, CDR2 SYDVKM. The CDR3 sequence is 13 residues long. Trimming took 7 bases from V and 6 from J; bases not matched to a gene: 6. CDR3 sequence reads: CASTPGQGSEAFF. CDR3 nucleotides: TGTGCCAGCACTCCGGGACAGGGCTCTGAAGCTTTCTTT.

The J gene is TRBJ1-5, the V gene TRBV28; perhaps TRBD1 as D (5 bases). Trimming pared 10 bases from V and 1 base from J, leaving 11 bases between. The CDR3 runs to 13 residues. The germline V gene encodes CDR1 MDHEN and CDR2 SYDVKM. CDR3 residues: CATTGGSNQPQHF. The DNA of the CDR3 is TGTGCCACCACGGGGGGAAGCAATCAGCCCCAGCATTTT.

The chain uses TRBV19 and TRBJ1-3; D remains unclear. V was shortened by 4 bases and J by 0 bases, with 13 bases between the two germline ends. This CDR3 spans 16 amino acids. Germline CDR1 LNHDA, CDR2 SQIVND (reference sequence). The CDR3 DNA follows: TGTGCCAGTAGTACAAAGACGGGGAGCTCTGGAAACACCATATATTTT. Its translation is CASSTKTGSSGNTIYF.

The chain uses TRBV7-2 and TRBJ2-5; no definite D call. Germline CDR1 is SGHTA and CDR2 is FQGNSA. Between the trimmed V and J ends, which lost 5 bases and 5 bases, there was a span of 9 bases. CDR3 length: 12 residues. CDR3 protein: CASSPSGETQYF. CDR3 nucleotides: TGTGCCAGCAGCCCCTCCGGGGAGACCCAGTACTTC. The whole variable domain, filled in from reference TRBV7-2 and TRBJ2-5, reads GAGVSQSPSNKVTEKGKDVELRCDPISGHTALYWYRQSLGQGLEFLIYFQGNSAPDKSGLPSDRFSAERTGGSVSTLTIQRTQQEDSAVYLCASSPSGETQYFGPGTRLLVL.

This rearrangement joins TRBV29-1 to TRBJ2-1; D is perhaps TRBD2 (5 bases). Germline V gene lookup returns CDR1 SQVTM and CDR2 ANQGSEA. This CDR3 contains 14 residues. V shed 4 bases and J shed 6 bases, with 16 bases lying between them. In DNA, the CDR3 is TGCAGCGTTGTCTCTACTAGAATGGGCAATGAGCAGTTCTTC. The encoded protein is CSVVSTRMGNEQFF.

The V call is TRBV30, the J call TRBJ1-2; tentative D call: TRBD1 (5 bases). The V end lost 1 base, the J end lost 7 bases, and 13 bases lay between the germline ends. This CDR3 is built from 13 residues. Germline CDR1 and CDR2: GTSNPN and SVGIG (reference sequence). The CDR3 DNA reads as TGTGCCTGGAGTGCCCAAGGGGCCGCTGGCTACACCTTC. Protein product: CAWSAQGAAGYTF.

The chain carries TRBV27 and TRBJ1-5; D perhaps matches TRBD1 (6 bases). The CDR3 contains 15 residues. Germline V gives CDR1 MNHEY, CDR2 SMNVEV (reference sequence). Between the trimmed V and J ends, which lost 2 bases and 1 base, there was a span of 9 bases. CDR3 protein: CASSLGQMSNQPQHF. CDR3 DNA sequence: TGTGCCAGCAGTTTAGGACAGATGAGCAATCAGCCCCAGCATTTT.

This chain joins TRBV27 and TRBJ1-4; D gene ambiguous. V gave up 3 bases and J gave up 7 bases, with 9 bases separating them. The CDR3 length is 13 residues. Germline CDR1 MNHEY, CDR2 SMNVEV (reference sequence). CDR3 region: CASSFLGGEKLFF. The DNA for the CDR3 is TGTGCCAGCAGTTTCCTCGGAGGTGAAAAACTGTTTTTT.

J is TRBJ2-1 and V is TRBV5-4; D might be TRBD1 (8 bases). CDR1 and CDR2 (germline): SGHNT, YYREEE (reference sequence). Trimming took 4 bases from V and 8 from J, leaving 19 bases between them. This CDR3 contains 15 residues. The CDR3 protein is CASSAPTGEGDEQFF. The CDR3 DNA sequence: TGTGCCAGCAGCGCGCCGACAGGGGAGGGAGATGAGCAGTTCTTC.

The chain employs TRBV18 and TRBJ2-7; D possibly corresponds to TRBD1 (5 bases). V lost 4 bases and J lost 5, with 6 bases in between. The germline gives CDR1 KGHSH, CDR2 LQKENI. The length of the CDR3 is 11 residues. The CDR3 DNA reads TGTGCCAGCTCACAGGGGCACGAGCAGTACTTC. It encodes CASSQGHEQYF.

The chain is built from TRBV7-9 and TRBJ2-7, with D possibly being TRBD2 (6 bases). The CDR3 has 13 residues. Trimming took off 5 bases at V and 2 bases at J, with 10 bases between the two ends. The germline gives CDR1 SEHNR, CDR2 FQNEAQ (reference sequence). CDR3 sequence: CASSRSGTYEQYF. DNA of the CDR3: TGTGCCAGCAGCCGTAGCGGTACCTACGAGCAGTACTTC.

The chain combines TRBV28 with TRBJ1-3; D is uncertain. The CDR3 contains 14 residues. Trimming pared 5 bases from V and 2 bases from J, leaving 10 bases between. Germline assignment: CDR1 MDHEN and CDR2 SYDVKM. The chain's CDR3 is CASSPAGTGNTIYF. The CDR3 DNA reads as TGTGCCAGCAGTCCGGCAGGAACTGGAAACACCATATATTTT.

This chain uses TRBV7-6 with TRBJ2-2, with D possibly matching TRBD1 (6 bases). The CDR3 is made up of 17 amino acids. The germline gives CDR1 SGHVS, CDR2 FNYEAQ. V was cut by 2 bases and J by 1 base, with 14 bases left in between. CDR3 nucleotides: TGTGCCAGCAGCTTAAACTTTCCAGGGGAGAACACCGGGGAGCTGTTTTTT. Residues: CASSLNFPGENTGELFF.

The CDR3 sequence is CASSLYSSSTEAFF. The DNA for the CDR3 is TGCGCCAGCAGCTTATACAGCAGTAGCACTGAAGCTTTCTTT. The chain recombines TRBV5-1 with TRBJ1-1; D is unclear. The CDR3 contains 14 residues. In germline, CDR1 is SGHRS, CDR2 YFSETQ. Trimming removed 2 bases at V and 4 bases at J, with 12 bases between.

The chain recombines TRBV28 with TRBJ1-4, with 7 bases aligning to TRBD1. Per germline, CDR1 MDHEN and CDR2 SYDVKM. The CDR3 loop spans 14 amino acids. V shed 3 bases and J 7 bases; nucleotides not matched to a gene: 5. The CDR3 region has the DNA TGTGCCAGCAGTTTTAAACAGGGGTTTGAAAAACTGTTTTTT. It codes for CASSFKQGFEKLFF.

The rearrangement uses TRBV27 and TRBJ2-5, with a tentative D call TRBD2 (7 bases). The J call may not be correct, given that the DNA end is closer to TRBJ2-7. Germline V CDR1 and CDR2: MNHEY, SMNVEV (reference sequence). The CDR3 covers 16 residues. For the CDR3, the DNA is TGTGCCAGCAGTCCCTTGGGGGGCGGGAGCTCTTACGAGCAGTACTTC. This gives the protein CASSPLGGGSSYEQYF.

V is TRBV6-6 and J is TRBJ1-1, with 7 positions matching TRBD1. Germline loops: CDR1 MNHNY, CDR2 SVGAGI (reference sequence). This CDR3 comprises 14 residues. V shed 6 bases, J shed 8 bases, and the junction held 12 bases outside the gene matches. Here the CDR3 reads CASSSHEKTGEAFF. As DNA, the CDR3 is TGTGCCAGCAGCTCCCACGAAAAGACAGGGGAAGCTTTCTTT.

The chain couples TRBV5-1 to TRBJ2-1; a weak D match, TRBD1 (6 bases). Trimming pared 0 bases from V and 9 bases from J, leaving 19 bases between. The CDR3 runs 16 residues. Germline-derived CDR1 and CDR2 are SGHRS and YFSETQ. The CDR3 DNA reads TGCGCCAGCAGCTTGGCCGGCGTCAGGGGTTCGGGTGAGCAGTTCTTC. This sequence encodes CASSLAGVRGSGEQFF. The whole variable domain, remainder taken from reference TRBV5-1 and TRBJ2-1, is KAGVTQTPRYLIKTRGQQVTLSCSPISGHRSVSWYQQTPGQGLQFLFEYFSETQRNKGNFPGRFSGRQFSNSRSEMNVSTLELGDSALYLCASSLAGVRGSGEQFFGPGTRLTVL.

The chain recombines TRBV5-6 with TRBJ1-1, with D unresolved. From germline, CDR1 is SGHDT and CDR2 YYEEEE. The CDR3 has 14 amino acids. V was shortened by 0 bases and J by 4 bases, with 10 bases between the two germline ends. CDR3 amino acids: CASSLGGDFTEAFF. The CDR3 region has the DNA TGTGCCAGCAGCTTGGGGGGAGATTTCACTGAAGCTTTCTTT.

J is TRBJ1-2 and V is TRBV5-5; TRBD1 might be the D (5 bases). The CDR3 totals 11 residues. Deletions cut 4 bases from V and 10 bases from J, with 11 bases between. Germline CDR1 reads SGHKS; CDR2 reads YYEKEE (reference sequence). The CDR3 coding sequence is TGTGCCAGCAGCCACACAGGCGACTACACCTTC. Translated, it gives CASSHTGDYTF.

This rearrangement joins TRBV28 to TRBJ2-3; TRBD2 agrees at 16 bases. The CDR3 runs 20 residues. After removal of 6 bases from V and 0 bases from J, the junction contained 12 bases not matched to a gene. Per germline, CDR1 MDHEN and CDR2 SYDVKM. The CDR3 coding sequence is TGTGCCAGCAGCTTGGGACTAGCGGGAGGGCCGGGGTTGAGCACAGATACGCAGTATTTT. Translation gives CASSLGLAGGPGLSTDTQYF.

The chain links TRBV9 to TRBJ2-2; unclear D gene. The CDR3 has 11 residues. CDR1 is SGDLS, CDR2 YYNGEE, per germline. With 2 bases removed from V and 8 bases from J, the gap between germline ends came to 4 bases. CDR3 DNA: TGTGCCAGCAGCGTTGAGGGGGAGCTGTTTTTT. Amino acid sequence: CASSVEGELFF.

The chain has TRBV5-1 and TRBJ2-1, with 8 bases matching TRBD2. J lost 10 bases, V lost 4 bases, and 7 bases had no gene match. Per germline, CDR1 SGHRS and CDR2 YFSETQ. The CDR3 consists of 13 residues. In DNA, the CDR3 is TGCGCCAGCAGCCCGGGGACTAGTCGAGAGCAGTTCTTC. This translates into CASSPGTSREQFF.

V usage is TRBV7-9 and J usage is TRBJ2-7, with 7 positions matching TRBD1. V shed 5 bases and J 3 bases; nucleotides not matched to a gene: 4. The CDR3 has 13 residues. CDR1 and CDR2 from the germline V gene are SEHNR and FQNEAQ (reference sequence). As DNA, the CDR3 is TGTGCCAGCAGCGGACAGGAACACTACGAGCAGTACTTC. Its translation is CASSGQEHYEQYF.

The rearrangement links TRBV5-1 to TRBJ2-1; perhaps TRBD2 as D (6 bases). CDR3 size: 13 residues. The germline gives CDR1 SGHRS, CDR2 YFSETQ. Trimming removed 3 bases at V and 7 bases at J, with 11 bases between. DNA for the CDR3: TGCGCCAGCAGCTCGATGCGGGGAAATGAGCAGTTCTTC. This translates into CASSSMRGNEQFF.

The CDR3 DNA follows: TGCAGTGCGGAGAGAAGCGAGCAGTACTTC. It translates to CSAERSEQYF. The V call is TRBV20-1, the J call TRBJ2-7, with unresolved D. This CDR3 has 10 residues. Germline V CDR1 and CDR2: DFQATT, SNEGSKA (reference sequence). V gave up 6 bases and J gave up 6 bases, with 9 bases separating them.

The chain uses TRBV6-5 and TRBJ2-5; D is perhaps TRBD1 (6 bases). Trimming cost V 5 bases and J 2 bases, with 12 bases left between them. The CDR3 is 14 residues long. The germline CDR1 and CDR2 sequences are MNHEY and SVGAGI. The CDR3 region is CASSPGHPQETQYF. In nucleotides, the CDR3 is TGTGCCAGCAGTCCGGGACACCCTCAAGAGACCCAGTACTTC.